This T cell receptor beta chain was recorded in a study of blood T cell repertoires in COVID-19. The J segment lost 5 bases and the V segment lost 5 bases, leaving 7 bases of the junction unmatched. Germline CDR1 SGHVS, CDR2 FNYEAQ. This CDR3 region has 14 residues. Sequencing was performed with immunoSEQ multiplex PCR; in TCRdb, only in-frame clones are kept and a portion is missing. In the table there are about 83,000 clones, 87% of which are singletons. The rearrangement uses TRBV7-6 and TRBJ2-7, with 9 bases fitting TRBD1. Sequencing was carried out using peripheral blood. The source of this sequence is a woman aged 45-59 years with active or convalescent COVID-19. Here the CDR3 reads CASSPGTGHNEQYF. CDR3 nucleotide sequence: TGTGCCAGCAGCCCCGGGACAGGGCATAACGAGCAGTACTTC.